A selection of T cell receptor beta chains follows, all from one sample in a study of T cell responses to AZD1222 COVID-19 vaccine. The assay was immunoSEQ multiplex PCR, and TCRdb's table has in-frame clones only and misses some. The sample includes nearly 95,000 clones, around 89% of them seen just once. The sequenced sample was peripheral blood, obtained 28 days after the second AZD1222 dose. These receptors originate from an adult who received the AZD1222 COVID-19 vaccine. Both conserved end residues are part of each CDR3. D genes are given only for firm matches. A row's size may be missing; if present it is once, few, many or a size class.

CDR3 DNA: TGTGCCAGCAGCCAAACTAAACGACTGACTAGCCTCAACTACGAGCAGTACTTC; CDR3 protein: CASSQTKRLTSLNYEQYF; D gene: TRBD2; J gene: TRBJ2-7; V gene: TRBV14; clone size: NA
CDR3 DNA: TGTGCCAGCAGCTTCAGTGTCACTGAAGCTTTCTTT; CDR3 protein: CASSFSVTEAFF; D gene: NA; J gene: TRBJ1-1; V gene: TRBV11-3; clone size: NA
CDR3 DNA: TGTGCCACCAAAGGGCGGGAACATCAGCCCGATGGAAATAAAGAGACCCAGTACTTC; CDR3 protein: CATKGREHQPDGNKETQYF; D gene: NA; J gene: TRBJ2-5; V gene: TRBV19; clone size: NA
CDR3 DNA: TGTGCCAGCAGCTGGAGACTCAACATGAACACTGAAGCTTTCTTT; CDR3 protein: CASSWRLNMNTEAFF; D gene: NA; J gene: TRBJ1-1; V gene: TRBV5-6; clone size: NA
CDR3 DNA: TGTGCCAGCAGCAGGGATCGCTATGGCTACACCTTC; CDR3 protein: CASSRDRYGYTF; D gene: NA; J gene: TRBJ1-2; V gene: TRBV27; clone size: NA
CDR3 DNA: TGTGCCAGCAGCTCCCTTGGGAACACTGAAGCTTTCTTT; CDR3 protein: CASSSLGNTEAFF; D gene: NA; J gene: TRBJ1-1; V gene: TRBV7-3; clone size: NA
CDR3 DNA: TGTGCCAGCAGTGAAATAAGGAAAAACTATGGCTACACCTTC; CDR3 protein: CASSEIRKNYGYTF; D gene: NA; J gene: TRBJ1-2; V gene: TRBV6-1; clone size: NA
CDR3 DNA: TGTGCCAGCAGTGAAGCGGGGAGGTTTGGGGAAAAACTGTTTTTT; CDR3 protein: CASSEAGRFGEKLFF; D gene: NA; J gene: TRBJ1-4; V gene: TRBV2; clone size: NA
CDR3 DNA: TGTGCCAGCAGCGTGGCGGCGCGAGATACGCAGTATTTT; CDR3 protein: CASSVAARDTQYF; D gene: NA; J gene: TRBJ2-3; V gene: TRBV12-3/TRBV12-4; clone size: NA
CDR3 DNA: TGTGCCAGCAGCTTAGGTCGCCGCGGAGCTTTCTTT; CDR3 protein: CASSLGRRGAFF; D gene: NA; J gene: TRBJ1-1; V gene: TRBV13; clone size: few
CDR3 DNA: TGCGCCAGCAGCTTAGGACTAGCCCGTCTTGAGCAGTTCTTC; CDR3 protein: CASSLGLARLEQFF; D gene: TRBD2; J gene: TRBJ2-1; V gene: TRBV5-1; clone size: NA
CDR3 DNA: TGTGCCGCAAACTCGGGACATAATGCGGAGCAGTACTTC; CDR3 protein: CAANSGHNAEQYF; D gene: NA; J gene: TRBJ2-7; V gene: TRBV30; clone size: NA
CDR3 DNA: TGCGCCAGCAGCCTCATGGACAGGGAGCTCACTGAAGCTTTCTTT; CDR3 protein: CASSLMDRELTEAFF; D gene: TRBD1; J gene: TRBJ1-1; V gene: TRBV5-1; clone size: NA
CDR3 DNA: TGTGCCAGCAGTGAGCTTGAGACGGGGGAGCTGTTTTTT; CDR3 protein: CASSELETGELFF; D gene: NA; J gene: TRBJ2-2; V gene: TRBV12-3/TRBV12-4; clone size: NA
CDR3 DNA: TGTGCCAGCAGTCCCAGGGGGGTCCGTGGAAACACCATATATTTT; CDR3 protein: CASSPRGVRGNTIYF; D gene: TRBD1; J gene: TRBJ1-3; V gene: TRBV6-5; clone size: NA
CDR3 DNA: TGTGCCAGCAGCGCAGATCCCGGGGTACCCTACGAGCAGTACTTC; CDR3 protein: CASSADPGVPYEQYF; D gene: NA; J gene: TRBJ2-7; V gene: TRBV9; clone size: NA
CDR3 DNA: TGTGCCAGCAGCTTAGTCTCGGGGGGGGCAGGGAGCTCCTACGAGCAGTACTTC; CDR3 protein: CASSLVSGGAGSSYEQYF; D gene: TRBD2; J gene: TRBJ2-7; V gene: TRBV7-2; clone size: NA
CDR3 DNA: TGTGCCAGTAAGTTCGGGACGAACACTGAAGCTTTCTTT; CDR3 protein: CASKFGTNTEAFF; D gene: NA; J gene: TRBJ1-1; V gene: TRBV6-5; clone size: NA
CDR3 DNA: TGTGCCAGCAGTCACGGGACACCAAGCAATCAGCCCCAGCATTTT; CDR3 protein: CASSHGTPSNQPQHF; D gene: NA; J gene: TRBJ1-5; V gene: TRBV6-5; clone size: NA
CDR3 DNA: TGTGCCAGCGGGGGGGACGGTTGGACGAGAAACACCATATATTTT; CDR3 protein: CASGGDGWTRNTIYF; D gene: NA; J gene: TRBJ1-3; V gene: TRBV2; clone size: NA
CDR3 DNA: TGTGCCAGCAGCTTAGACCCACATTATGGCTACACCTTC; CDR3 protein: CASSLDPHYGYTF; D gene: NA; J gene: TRBJ1-2; V gene: TRBV7-9; clone size: NA
CDR3 DNA: TGTGCCAGCAGTTTCACAGGTTTGAACACTGAAGCTTTCTTT; CDR3 protein: CASSFTGLNTEAFF; D gene: NA; J gene: TRBJ1-1; V gene: TRBV27; clone size: once
CDR3 DNA: TGTGCCACCAGTGAGGGCCATACAGATACGCAGTATTTT; CDR3 protein: CATSEGHTDTQYF; D gene: NA; J gene: TRBJ2-3; V gene: TRBV24-1; clone size: NA